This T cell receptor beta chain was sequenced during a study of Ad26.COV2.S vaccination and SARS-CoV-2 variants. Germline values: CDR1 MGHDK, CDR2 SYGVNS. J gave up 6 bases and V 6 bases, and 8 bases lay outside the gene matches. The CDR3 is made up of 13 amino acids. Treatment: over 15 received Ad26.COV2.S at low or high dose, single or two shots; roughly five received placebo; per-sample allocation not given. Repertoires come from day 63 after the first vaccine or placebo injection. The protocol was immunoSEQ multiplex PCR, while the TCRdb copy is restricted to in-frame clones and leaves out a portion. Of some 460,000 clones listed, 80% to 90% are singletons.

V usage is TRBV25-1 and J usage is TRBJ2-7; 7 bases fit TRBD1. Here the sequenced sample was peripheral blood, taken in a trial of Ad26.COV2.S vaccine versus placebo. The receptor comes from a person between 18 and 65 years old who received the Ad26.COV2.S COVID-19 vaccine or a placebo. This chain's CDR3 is CASRWAGGSEQYF. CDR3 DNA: TGTGCCAGCAGGTGGGCAGGGGGAAGCGAGCAGTACTTC.